Reported below is one T cell receptor (beta chain). What it recognizes is unknown. Data came from immunoSEQ multiplex PCR; TCRdb stores just in-frame clones and leaves some out. Here the sample spans about 86,000 clones, 75% to 90% being singletons. The germline V gene has CDR1 SGDLS and CDR2 YYNGEE. The V end was cut by 0 bases, the J end by 7 bases, with 10 bases between. The CDR3 has 14 amino acids. This sample stems from a study of PD-1 blockade in classical Hodgkin lymphoma. Relapses following autologous stem cell transplantation were seen in all patients, with brentuximab vedotin exposure varying. Study-level results: Patients who responded completely had about the same baseline diversity as newly diagnosed patients. Exclusion was the outcome for patients who began nivolumab under 1 year after ASCT. In newly diagnosed patients, baseline TCR diversity was reportedly below that of healthy donors. By C4D1 there was a significant rise in CD4+ TCR diversity but not in CD8+ TCR diversity.

The sequencing here drew on peripheral blood mononuclear cells (PBMCs), taken at baseline. The chain couples TRBV9 to TRBJ2-2; D possibly corresponds to TRBD1 (5 bases). The receptor was derived from a human donor with classical Hodgkin lymphoma. The CDR3 reads CASSVVGLGGELFF. Here the CDR3 DNA reads TGTGCCAGCAGCGTAGTGGGGCTCGGCGGGGAGCTGTTTTTT.